These 15 T cell receptor beta chains originate from one sample sequenced in a study of blood T cell repertoires in COVID-19. This table comes from immunoSEQ multiplex PCR, and its TCRdb copy is limited to in-frame clones, with some not included. This table has 70,000 to 85,000 clones, roughly 82% appearing once. The sample consisted of peripheral blood. The origin of the receptors is a man older than 75 with acute or convalescent COVID-19.

DNA for the CDR3: TGTGCCAGCAGCCCGGACAGGGCCACTGAAGCTTTCTTT. It encodes CASSPDRATEAFF. The chain joins TRBV28 to TRBJ1-1; 8 bases map to TRBD1. CDR3 length equals 13 residues. The J segment lost 4 bases and the V segment lost 6 bases, leaving 4 bases of the junction unmatched. Per germline, CDR1 MDHEN and CDR2 SYDVKM.

This clone was detected only a few times. The CDR3 DNA follows: TGTGCCAGCAGCCAACAAGAAGGATGGTTTAACGACAGGGCCTATAATTCACCCCTCCACTTT. This translates into CASSQQEGWFNDRAYNSPLHF. J is TRBJ1-6 and V is TRBV3-1 (or the pseudogene TRBV3-2); 7 nucleotides agree with TRBD1. Germline V gene sequence: CDR1 LGHDT, CDR2 YNNKEL (reference sequence). This CDR3 region has 21 residues. The junction had 18 bases not matched to a gene; V was cut back by 2 bases and J by 2 bases.

The genes are TRBV12-3 or TRBV12-4 and TRBJ2-5; no clear D gene. This CDR3 spans 12 amino acids. The germline V and J ends were trimmed by 2 bases and 5 bases, with 6 bases remaining between them. The CDR3 region has the DNA TGTGCCAGCAGTTTATTGGAGGAGACCCAGTACTTC. This translates into CASSLLEETQYF.

The chain has TRBV2 and TRBJ1-6, with 7 bases lining up with TRBD1. V was clipped by 8 bases and J by 7 bases; unmatched bases: 5. Germline V lookup: CDR1 SNHLY, CDR2 FYNNEI. The CDR3 runs to 13 residues. The CDR3 spells CASGTEGNSPLHF. In nucleotides, the CDR3 is TGTGCCAGCGGGACAGAGGGGAATTCACCCCTCCACTTT.

This clone appeared a single time. The chain uses TRBV4-1 and TRBJ1-5; 9 nucleotides match TRBD1. V lost 3 bases and J lost 6; bases outside the gene matches: 12. The germline gives CDR1 MGHRA, CDR2 YSYEKL. The CDR3 length is 17 residues. Written as DNA, the CDR3 is TGCGCCAGCAGCCAGACCGGGACAGGGAATCTGATTCAGCCCCAGCATTTT. Amino acid sequence: CASSQTGTGNLIQPQHF.

This clone was counted at least ten times. CDR3 coding DNA: TGTGCCAGCAGCCCCCGTGATGGGGGGAACTATGGCTACACCTTC. It translates to CASSPRDGGNYGYTF. The V call is TRBV4-2, the J call TRBJ1-2, with D perhaps TRBD1 (5 bases). CDR3 size: 15 residues. Deletions cut 4 bases from V and 2 bases from J, with 14 bases between. Germline V lookup: CDR1 LGHNA, CDR2 YNFKEQ.

V usage is TRBV9 and J usage is TRBJ1-1, with D possibly being TRBD1 (5 bases). This CDR3 is built from 15 residues. Germline CDR1 reads SGDLS; CDR2 reads YYNGEE. Trimming removed 0 bases from V and 1 base from J, with 10 bases in between. The CDR3 DNA reads as TGTGCCAGCAGCGTAGGGGTCCAGGGGAACACTGAAGCTTTCTTT. Its protein is CASSVGVQGNTEAFF.

The chain recombines TRBV7-9 with TRBJ2-5; perhaps TRBD1 as D (5 bases). The length of the CDR3 is 16 residues. Trimming took off 5 bases at V and 4 bases at J, with 20 bases between the two ends. Germline assignment: CDR1 SEHNR and CDR2 FQNEAQ (reference sequence). Here the CDR3 DNA reads TGTGCCAGCAGCCGTCAGTCCCCGTCGCAGGGAGAGACCCAGTACTTC. This translates into CASSRQSPSQGETQYF.

The V call is TRBV2, the J call TRBJ2-2; D is ambiguous. This CDR3 is 14 amino acids long. In germline, CDR1 is SNHLY, CDR2 FYNNEI. Trimming pared 3 bases from V and 4 bases from J, leaving 9 bases between. CDR3 bases: TGTGCCAGCAGTGACACAGCTCGCACCGGGGAGCTGTTTTTT. Translating it yields CASSDTARTGELFF.

The chain links TRBV27 to TRBJ2-5; D is uncertain. This CDR3 contains 15 residues. Germline CDR1 reads MNHEY; CDR2 reads SMNVEV (reference sequence). Trimming pared 4 bases from V and 0 bases from J, leaving 12 bases between. Here the CDR3 reads CASSSYRAYQETQYF. CDR3 coding DNA: TGTGCCAGCAGTTCCTACAGAGCATACCAAGAGACCCAGTACTTC.

V is TRBV10-3 and J is TRBJ2-7, with 10 bases aligning to TRBD1. CDR3 length equals 15 residues. The V and J ends lost 4 bases and 0 bases, in that order; junction bases with no gene match: 3. Germline-derived CDR1 and CDR2 are ENHRY and SYGVKD. In DNA, the CDR3 is TGTGCCATCAGTGCCGGGACAGGGGTCTCCTACGAGCAGTACTTC. Protein product: CAISAGTGVSYEQYF.

CDR3 in amino acids: CASMGPGKNTIYF. CDR3 in DNA: TGCGCCAGCATGGGGCCAGGGAAAAACACCATATATTTT. The chain recombines TRBV10-1 with TRBJ1-3; TRBD1 is a possible D gene (5 bases). Between the trimmed V and J ends, which lost 7 bases and 6 bases, there was a span of 13 bases. CDR1 and CDR2 from the germline V gene are WNHNN and SYGVQD (reference sequence). The CDR3 has 13 residues.

The V and J genes are TRBV30 and TRBJ1-4, with a tentative D call TRBD1 (5 bases). The germline V gene encodes CDR1 GTSNPN and CDR2 SVGIG (reference sequence). This CDR3 comprises 14 residues. V shed 0 bases and J shed 8 bases, with 13 bases lying between them. CDR3 DNA sequence: TGTGCCTGGAGTGTACCCCAGGGAGGCGAAAAACTGTTTTTT. Protein product: CAWSVPQGGEKLFF.

This clone has a single count. This chain connects TRBV18 to TRBJ2-5; 8 positions agree with TRBD2. Trimming removed 2 bases from V and 2 bases from J; junction bases left unmatched: 4. The CDR3 is made up of 15 amino acids. The germline CDR1 and CDR2 sequences are KGHSH and LQKENI. Here the CDR3 DNA reads TGTGCCAGCTCACCAGATTCTAGCGGGCAAGAGACCCAGTACTTC. Protein product: CASSPDSSGQETQYF.

The V call is TRBV11-2, the J call TRBJ1-3; TRBD1 matches at 7 bases. This CDR3 is built from 16 residues. CDR1 SGHAT and CDR2 FQNNGV come from the germline V gene. The junction had 7 bases not matched to a gene; V was cut back by 5 bases and J by 0 bases. The CDR3 nucleotides are TGTGCCAGCAGCCGACAGGGACCCAACTCTGGAAACACCATATATTTT. Protein: CASSRQGPNSGNTIYF.